The TCR beta chain described here comes from a study of lymphopenia after photon versus proton radiotherapy. Overall study findings and caveats: A bigger post-nadir fall in TCR diversity correlated inversely with survival time in deceased patients. Post-nadir diversity loss with photons came from oligoclonal expansion, particularly CD8+ Temra cells. Only patients who died were analyzed for survival; proton advantage is unproven. Proton therapy kept repertoires fairly stable, unlike photons, which gained effector/memory cells.

Worth noting for this clone: What it binds is unknown.

Repertoires were generated with immunoSEQ multiplex PCR, while TCRdb's copy carries only in-frame clones and drops some. This sample carries 67,000 or so clones, about 89% of them seen once, and the ten largest clones take 10% to 12%. Sample: peripheral blood, taken from a patient treated with proton-based radiotherapy. The source of this sequence is a man aged 80 or over with esophageal cancer.

The CDR3 here is CASSLEGRAIDTQYF. The CDR3 DNA reads as TGCGCCAGCAGCTTAGAGGGACGCGCAATTGATACGCAGTATTTT. The genes are TRBV5-1 and TRBJ2-3; D tentatively fits TRBD1 or TRBD2 (5 bases each). The V end lost 2 bases, the J end lost 6 bases, and 16 bases lay between the germline ends. The CDR3 runs 15 residues. Germline values: CDR1 SGHRS, CDR2 YFSETQ.